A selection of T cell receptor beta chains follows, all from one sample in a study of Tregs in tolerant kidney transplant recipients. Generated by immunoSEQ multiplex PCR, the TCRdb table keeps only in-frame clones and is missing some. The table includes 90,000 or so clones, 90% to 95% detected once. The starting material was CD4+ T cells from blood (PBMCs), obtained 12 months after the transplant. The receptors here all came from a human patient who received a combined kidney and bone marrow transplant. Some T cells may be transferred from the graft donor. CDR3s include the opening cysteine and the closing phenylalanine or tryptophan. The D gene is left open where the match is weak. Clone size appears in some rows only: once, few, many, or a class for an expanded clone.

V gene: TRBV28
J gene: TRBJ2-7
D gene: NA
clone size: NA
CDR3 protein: CASSSSYEQYF
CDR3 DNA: TGTGCCAGCAGTTCCTCCTACGAGCAGTACTTC

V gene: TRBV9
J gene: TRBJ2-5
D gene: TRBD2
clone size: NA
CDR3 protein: CASSVTSGVETQYF
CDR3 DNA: TGTGCCAGCAGCGTGACTAGCGGGGTGGAGACCCAGTACTTC

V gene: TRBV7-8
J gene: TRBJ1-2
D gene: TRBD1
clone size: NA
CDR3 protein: CASSQRVGGNGYTF
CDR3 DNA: TGTGCCAGCAGCCAACGTGTAGGGGGCAATGGCTACACCTTC

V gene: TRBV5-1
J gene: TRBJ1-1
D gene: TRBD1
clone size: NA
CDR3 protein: CASSRGQVRGSTEAFF
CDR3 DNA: TGCGCCAGCAGCCGCGGACAGGTTCGGGGGAGCACTGAAGCTTTCTTT

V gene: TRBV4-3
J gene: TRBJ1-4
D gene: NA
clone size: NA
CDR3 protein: CASSQDTDEGEKLFF
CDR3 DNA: TGCGCCAGCAGCCAAGATACCGACGAGGGAGAAAAACTGTTTTTT

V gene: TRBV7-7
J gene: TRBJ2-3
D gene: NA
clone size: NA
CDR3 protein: CASSKGASTDTQYF
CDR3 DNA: TGTGCCAGCAGCAAAGGGGCCAGCACAGATACGCAGTATTTT

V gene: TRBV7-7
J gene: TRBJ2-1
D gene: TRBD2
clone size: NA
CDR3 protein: CASSSIAGEYNEQFF
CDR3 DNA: TGTGCCAGCAGCTCGATAGCGGGAGAGTACAATGAGCAGTTCTTC

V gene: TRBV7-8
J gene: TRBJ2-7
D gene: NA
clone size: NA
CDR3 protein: CASSLGRSYEQYF
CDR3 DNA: TGTGCCAGCAGCTTAGGGCGGAGCTACGAGCAGTACTTC

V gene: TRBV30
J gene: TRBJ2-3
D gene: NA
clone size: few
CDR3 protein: CAWRRSLSFTDTQYF
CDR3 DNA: TGTGCCTGGAGACGTAGCCTATCCTTCACAGATACGCAGTATTTT

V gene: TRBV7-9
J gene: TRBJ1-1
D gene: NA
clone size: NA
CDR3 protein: CASSSTTGNTEAFF
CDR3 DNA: TGTGCCAGCAGCTCGACGACAGGGAACACTGAAGCTTTCTTT

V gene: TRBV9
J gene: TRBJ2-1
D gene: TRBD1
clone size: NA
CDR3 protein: CASSGAIDRVSYNEQFF
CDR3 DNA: TGTGCCAGCAGCGGGGCGATCGACAGGGTCTCCTACAATGAGCAGTTCTTC

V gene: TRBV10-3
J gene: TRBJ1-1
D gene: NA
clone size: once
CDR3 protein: CAISEQDMNTEAFF
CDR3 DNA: TGTGCCATCAGTGAACAGGACATGAACACTGAAGCTTTCTTT

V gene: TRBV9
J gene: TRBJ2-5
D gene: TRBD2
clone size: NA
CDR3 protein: CASSVGLAGGVETQYF
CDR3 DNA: TGTGCCAGCAGCGTAGGGCTAGCGGGGGGTGTAGAGACCCAGTACTTC

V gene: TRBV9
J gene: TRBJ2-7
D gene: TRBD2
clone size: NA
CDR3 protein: CASSVGLAGGSYEQYF
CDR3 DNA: TGTGCCAGCAGCGTAGGACTAGCGGGAGGGTCTTACGAGCAGTACTTC

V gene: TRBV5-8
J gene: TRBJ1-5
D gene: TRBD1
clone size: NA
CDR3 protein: CASSLGDRAIAPQHF
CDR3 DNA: TGTGCCAGCAGCTTGGGGGACAGGGCGATCGCGCCCCAGCATTTT

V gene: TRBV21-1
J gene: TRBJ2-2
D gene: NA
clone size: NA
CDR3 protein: CARDAKTSGRLNSNTGELFF
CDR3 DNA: TGTGCCAGGGACGCGAAGACTAGCGGGAGGCTTAATTCGAACACCGGGGAGCTGTTTTTT

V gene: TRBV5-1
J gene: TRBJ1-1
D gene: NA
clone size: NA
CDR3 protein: CASSLDKRVNTEAFF
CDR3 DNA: TGCGCCAGCAGCTTGGACAAGAGGGTGAACACTGAAGCTTTCTTT

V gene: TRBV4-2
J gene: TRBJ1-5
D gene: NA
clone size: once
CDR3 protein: CASSPTGAGYSNQPQHF
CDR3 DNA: TGTGCCAGCAGCCCGACCGGCGCGGGCTATAGCAATCAGCCCCAGCATTTT

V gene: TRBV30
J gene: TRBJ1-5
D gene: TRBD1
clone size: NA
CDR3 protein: CAWRNTGVNQPQHF
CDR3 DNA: TGTGCCTGGAGGAATACAGGGGTAAATCAGCCCCAGCATTTT

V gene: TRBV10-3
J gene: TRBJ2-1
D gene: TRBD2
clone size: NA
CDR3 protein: CAISTSGGVLTYNEQFF
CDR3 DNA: TGTGCCATCAGTACTAGCGGGGGAGTCCTCACCTACAATGAGCAGTTCTTC

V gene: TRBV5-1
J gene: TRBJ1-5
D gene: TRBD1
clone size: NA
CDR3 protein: CASSPDRPNQPQHF
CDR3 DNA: TGCGCCAGCAGCCCGGACAGGCCGAATCAGCCCCAGCATTTT

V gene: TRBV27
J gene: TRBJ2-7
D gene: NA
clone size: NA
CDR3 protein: CASSFNRQGLHEQYF
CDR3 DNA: TGTGCCAGCAGTTTCAATCGGCAGGGGTTGCACGAGCAGTACTTC

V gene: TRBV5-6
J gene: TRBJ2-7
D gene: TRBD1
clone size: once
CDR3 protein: CASSSGTGVSREQYF
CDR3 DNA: TGTGCCAGCAGCTCCGGGACAGGGGTCTCTCGCGAGCAGTACTTC

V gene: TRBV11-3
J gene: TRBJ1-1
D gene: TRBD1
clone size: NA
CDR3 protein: CASSPGGGMNTEAFF
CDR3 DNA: TGTGCCAGCAGCCCCGGAGGGGGCATGAACACTGAAGCTTTCTTT

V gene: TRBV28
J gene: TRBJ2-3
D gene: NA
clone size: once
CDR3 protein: CASSSRLRMSTDTQYF
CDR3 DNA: TGTGCCAGCAGTTCAAGGTTGAGGATGAGCACAGATACGCAGTATTTT

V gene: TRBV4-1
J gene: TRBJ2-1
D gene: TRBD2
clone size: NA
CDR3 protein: CASSSSTQRGRHNEQFF
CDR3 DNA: TGCGCCAGCAGCTCCTCTACCCAGCGGGGGAGGCACAATGAGCAGTTCTTC

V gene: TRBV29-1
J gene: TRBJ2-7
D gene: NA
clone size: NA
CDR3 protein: CSAVFYEQYF
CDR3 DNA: TGCAGCGCGGTCTTCTACGAGCAGTACTTC

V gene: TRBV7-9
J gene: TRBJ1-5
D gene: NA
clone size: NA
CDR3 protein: CASSLGGDSNQPQHF
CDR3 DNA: TGTGCCAGCAGCTTAGGCGGAGATAGCAATCAGCCCCAGCATTTT

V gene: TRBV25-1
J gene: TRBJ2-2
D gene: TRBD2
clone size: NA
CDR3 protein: CASSVGTSGYTGELFF
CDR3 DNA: TGTGCCAGCAGCGTAGGGACTAGCGGTTACACCGGGGAGCTGTTTTTT

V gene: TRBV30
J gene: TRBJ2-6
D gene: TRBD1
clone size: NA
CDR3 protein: CAGTGVSGANVLTF
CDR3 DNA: TGTGCCGGGACAGGGGTCTCTGGGGCCAACGTCCTGACTTTC

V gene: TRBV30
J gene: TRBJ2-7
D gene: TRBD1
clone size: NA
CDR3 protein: CAWTADRLFYEQYF
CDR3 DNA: TGTGCCTGGACCGCGGACAGGTTATTTTACGAGCAGTACTTC

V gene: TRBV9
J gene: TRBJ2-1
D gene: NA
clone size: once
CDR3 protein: CASSSHYGEQFF
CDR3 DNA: TGTGCCAGCAGCTCCCACTACGGAGAGCAGTTCTTC

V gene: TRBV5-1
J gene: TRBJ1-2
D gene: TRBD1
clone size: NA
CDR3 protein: CASSARDRGFGYTF
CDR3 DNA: TGCGCCAGCAGCGCCCGGGACAGGGGTTTTGGCTACACCTTC

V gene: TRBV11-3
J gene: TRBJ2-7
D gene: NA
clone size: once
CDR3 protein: CASSLDYFRTETYEQYF
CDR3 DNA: TGTGCCAGCAGCTTAGATTATTTTCGGACAGAGACCTACGAGCAGTACTTC

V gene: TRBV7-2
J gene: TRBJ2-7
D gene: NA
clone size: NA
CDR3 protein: CASSLAGSYEQYF
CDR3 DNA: TGTGCCAGCAGCTTGGCAGGGTCCTACGAGCAGTACTTC

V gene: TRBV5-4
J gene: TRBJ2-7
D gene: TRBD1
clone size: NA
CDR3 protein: CASSLPGQGGPFSYEQYF
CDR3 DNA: TGTGCCAGCAGCTTACCCGGACAGGGGGGACCCTTTTCCTACGAGCAGTACTTC

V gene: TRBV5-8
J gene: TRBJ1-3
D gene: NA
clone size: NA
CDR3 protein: CASSQGQTGNTIYF
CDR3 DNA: TGTGCCAGCAGCCAGGGACAAACTGGAAACACCATATATTTT

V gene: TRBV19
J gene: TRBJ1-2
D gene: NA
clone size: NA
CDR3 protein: CASSTQGGLRGYTF
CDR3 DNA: TGTGCCAGTAGTACCCAAGGGGGTCTACGTGGCTACACCTTC

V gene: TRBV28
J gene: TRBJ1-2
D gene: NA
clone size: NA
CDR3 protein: CATIIPGLNYGYTF
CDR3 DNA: TGTGCCACCATAATTCCGGGACTCAACTATGGCTACACCTTC

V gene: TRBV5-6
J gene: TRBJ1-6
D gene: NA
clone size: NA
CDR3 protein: CASSHRVPFYNSPLHF
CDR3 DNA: TGTGCCAGCAGCCACAGGGTCCCTTTCTATAATTCCCCCCTCCACTTT

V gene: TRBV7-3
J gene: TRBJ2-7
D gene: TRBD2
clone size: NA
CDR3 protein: CASSHLAGETYEQYF
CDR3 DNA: TGTGCCAGCAGCCATCTAGCGGGAGAAACCTACGAGCAGTACTTC

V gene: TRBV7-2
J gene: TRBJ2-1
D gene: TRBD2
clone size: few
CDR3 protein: CASSFMREDGNEQFF
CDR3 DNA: TGTGCCAGCAGCTTTATGCGGGAGGATGGCAATGAGCAGTTCTTC

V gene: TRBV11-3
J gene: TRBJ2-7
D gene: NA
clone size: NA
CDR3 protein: CASSLDHERPPGNSYEQYF
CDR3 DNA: TGTGCCAGCAGCTTAGATCATGAGCGGCCTCCCGGGAACTCCTACGAGCAGTACTTC

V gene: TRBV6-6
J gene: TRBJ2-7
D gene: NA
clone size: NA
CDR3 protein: CASSPLSGYEQYF
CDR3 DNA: TGTGCCAGCAGTCCCCTTAGCGGTTACGAGCAGTACTTC

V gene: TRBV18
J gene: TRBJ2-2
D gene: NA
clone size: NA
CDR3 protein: CASSPFTGRVGELFF
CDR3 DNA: TGTGCCAGCTCACCCTTCACAGGGAGAGTCGGGGAGCTGTTTTTT

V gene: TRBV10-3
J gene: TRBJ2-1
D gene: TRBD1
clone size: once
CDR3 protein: CAIRGQGPYNEQFF
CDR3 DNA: TGTGCCATCAGAGGACAGGGTCCCTACAATGAGCAGTTCTTC

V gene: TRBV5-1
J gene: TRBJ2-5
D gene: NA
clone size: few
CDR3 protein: CASRYRQGRETQYF
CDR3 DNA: TGCGCCAGCAGATATCGTCAGGGAAGGGAGACCCAGTACTTC

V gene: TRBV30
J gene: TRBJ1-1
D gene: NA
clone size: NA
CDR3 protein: CAWSDGGPNTEAFF
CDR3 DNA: TGTGCCTGGAGTGACGGGGGACCGAACACTGAAGCTTTCTTT

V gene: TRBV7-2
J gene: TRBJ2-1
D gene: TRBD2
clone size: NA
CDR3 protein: CASSLVGGNSVWEQFF
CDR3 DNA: TGTGCCAGCAGCTTAGTGGGGGGGAATTCGGTTTGGGAGCAGTTCTTC

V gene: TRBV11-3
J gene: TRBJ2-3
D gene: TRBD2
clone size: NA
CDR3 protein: CASSLGGLAGFVTSDTQYF
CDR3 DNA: TGTGCCAGCAGCTTAGGGGGGCTAGCGGGATTCGTTACCTCAGATACGCAGTATTTT

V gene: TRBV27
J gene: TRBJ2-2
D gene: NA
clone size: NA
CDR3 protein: CASSLSHNTGELFF
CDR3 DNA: TGTGCCAGCAGTTTATCTCATAACACCGGGGAGCTGTTTTTT

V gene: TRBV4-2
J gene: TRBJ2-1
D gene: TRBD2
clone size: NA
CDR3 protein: CASSQDILAGADNEQFF
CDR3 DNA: TGTGCCAGCAGCCAAGACATTCTAGCGGGGGCGGACAATGAGCAGTTCTTC

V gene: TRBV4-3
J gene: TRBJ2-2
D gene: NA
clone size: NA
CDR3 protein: CASSQVGSTGELFF
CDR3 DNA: TGCGCCAGCAGCCAAGTTGGCTCCACCGGGGAGCTGTTTTTT

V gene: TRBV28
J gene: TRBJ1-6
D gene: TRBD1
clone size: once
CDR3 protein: CASRNRDSFNSPLHF
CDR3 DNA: TGTGCCAGCAGGAACCGGGACAGTTTTAATTCACCCCTCCACTTT

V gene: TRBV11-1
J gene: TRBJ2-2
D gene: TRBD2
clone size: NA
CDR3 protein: CASSLDRGSGRTGELFF
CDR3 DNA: TGTGCCAGCAGCTTAGATCGCGGGTCCGGGAGGACCGGGGAGCTGTTTTTT

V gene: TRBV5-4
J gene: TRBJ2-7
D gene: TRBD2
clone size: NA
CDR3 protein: CASSQGLAGASYEQYF
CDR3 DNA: TGTGCCAGCAGCCAAGGACTAGCGGGTGCCTCCTACGAGCAGTACTTC

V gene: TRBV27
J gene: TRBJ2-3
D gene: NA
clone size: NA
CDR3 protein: CASSLWGLASTDTQYF
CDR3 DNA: TGTGCCAGCAGTTTATGGGGTCTAGCAAGCACAGATACGCAGTATTTT

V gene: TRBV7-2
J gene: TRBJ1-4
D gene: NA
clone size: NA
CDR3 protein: CASSFAGGNNEKLFF
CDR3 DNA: TGTGCCAGCAGCTTCGCCGGAGGGAATAATGAAAAACTGTTTTTT

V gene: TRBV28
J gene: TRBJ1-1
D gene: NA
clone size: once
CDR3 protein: CASSLYWETEAFF
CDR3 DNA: TGTGCCAGCAGTTTATATTGGGAGACTGAAGCTTTCTTT

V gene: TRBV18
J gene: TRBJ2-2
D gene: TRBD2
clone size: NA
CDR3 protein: CASSRRPSGSVTGELFF
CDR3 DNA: TGTGCCAGCTCACGCCGCCCTAGCGGGAGTGTCACCGGGGAGCTGTTTTTT